The clone carrying this T cell receptor beta chain was counted a single time. This entry belongs to a study of blood T cell repertoires in COVID-19. About the study: Material from acute and convalescent COVID-19 was sourced from the United States, Italy and Spain. Sources were T cells, B-cell-depleted T cells, or PBMCs; the material itself was cDNA or gDNA.

Authors' data handling: It was from reference gene primer amplification that nucleated cell counts were estimated. Some clones are missing from TCRdb's copy, which holds only in-frame ones; the method was immunoSEQ multiplex PCR. Clone size and V and J calls were adopted from that table, with D and trimming inferred from the DNA. The data show under 150,000 clones, approximately 91% seen once. This TCR came from a human donor in a cohort sampled during active COVID-19. The sample consisted of peripheral blood.

The CDR3 DNA reads TGCAGCGTTGAGGAGGGATTCGGCGAAGCTTTCTTT. It encodes CSVEEGFGEAFF. This sequence joins TRBV29-1 and TRBJ1-1, with D uncertain. The CDR3 totals 12 residues. The V and J ends lost 3 bases and 8 bases respectively, with 13 bases between them. Germline values: CDR1 SQVTM, CDR2 ANQGSEA.